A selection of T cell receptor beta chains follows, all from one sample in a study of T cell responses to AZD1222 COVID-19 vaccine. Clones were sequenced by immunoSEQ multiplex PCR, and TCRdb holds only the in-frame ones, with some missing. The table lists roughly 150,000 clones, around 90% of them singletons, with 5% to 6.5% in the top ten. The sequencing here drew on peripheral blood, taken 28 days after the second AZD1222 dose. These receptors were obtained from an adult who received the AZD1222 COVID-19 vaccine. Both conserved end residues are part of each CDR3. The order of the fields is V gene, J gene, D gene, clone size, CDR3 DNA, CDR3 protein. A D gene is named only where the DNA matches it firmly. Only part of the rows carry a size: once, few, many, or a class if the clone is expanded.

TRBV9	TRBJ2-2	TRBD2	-	TGTGCCAGCACCATCGGGACTAGGGAGCTGTTTTTT	CASTIGTRELFF
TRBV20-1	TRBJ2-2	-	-	TGCAGTGCCGCCGGGACGGGTGAGCTGTTTTTT	CSAAGTGELFF
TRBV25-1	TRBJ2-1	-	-	TGTGCCAGCAGTGAATTGAATAGCGGTATGAGGGGCAATGAGCAGTTCTTC	CASSELNSGMRGNEQFF
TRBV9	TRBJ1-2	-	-	TGTGCCAGCAGCGTAGCTGAGGACAGAAGAGGAGCTAGGGACTACACCTTC	CASSVAEDRRGARDYTF
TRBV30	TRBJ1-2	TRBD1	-	TGTGCCTGGAGTGTGACAGGGGATGGCTACACCTTC	CAWSVTGDGYTF
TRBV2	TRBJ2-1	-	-	TGTGCCAGCAGTGATCAGGGGTCGAGCTCCTACAATGAGCAGTTCTTC	CASSDQGSSSYNEQFF
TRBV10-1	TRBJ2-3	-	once	TGCGCCAGCCAGGATGCTAGCACAGATACGCAGTATTTT	CASQDASTDTQYF
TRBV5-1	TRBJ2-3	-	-	TGCGCCAGCAGTTCCTGGACAGATACGCAGTATTTT	CASSSWTDTQYF
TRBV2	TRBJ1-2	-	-	TGTGCCAGCAGTGAAGCGCTTCGGGACGGCAATGGCTACACCTTC	CASSEALRDGNGYTF
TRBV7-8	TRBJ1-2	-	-	TGTGCCAGCAGCAGCATAGACGGTAGAGCCTATGGCTACACCTTC	CASSSIDGRAYGYTF
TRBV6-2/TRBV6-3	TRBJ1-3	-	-	TGTGCCAGCAGTTCCCAAGGAAACACCATATATTTT	CASSSQGNTIYF
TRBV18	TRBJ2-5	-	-	TGTGCCAGCTCACTCAGTGCGGCGTCAGAGACCCAGTACTTC	CASSLSAASETQYF
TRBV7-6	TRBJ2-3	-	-	TGTGCCAGCAGCTTAGCTGAACTGGATACGCAGTATTTT	CASSLAELDTQYF
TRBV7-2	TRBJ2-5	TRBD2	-	TGTGCCAGCAGCCTCAATCCTAGCGGGGGGGTGGAGACCCAGTACTTC	CASSLNPSGGVETQYF
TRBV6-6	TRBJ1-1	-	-	TGTGCCAGCAGAGGACAGCCGAACACTGAAGCTTTCTTT	CASRGQPNTEAFF
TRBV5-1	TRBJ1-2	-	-	TGCGCCAGCAGCATCGGGGACTATGGCTACACCTTC	CASSIGDYGYTF
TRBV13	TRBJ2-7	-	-	TGTGCCAGCAGCTTAGCTTACGAGCAGTACTTC	CASSLAYEQYF